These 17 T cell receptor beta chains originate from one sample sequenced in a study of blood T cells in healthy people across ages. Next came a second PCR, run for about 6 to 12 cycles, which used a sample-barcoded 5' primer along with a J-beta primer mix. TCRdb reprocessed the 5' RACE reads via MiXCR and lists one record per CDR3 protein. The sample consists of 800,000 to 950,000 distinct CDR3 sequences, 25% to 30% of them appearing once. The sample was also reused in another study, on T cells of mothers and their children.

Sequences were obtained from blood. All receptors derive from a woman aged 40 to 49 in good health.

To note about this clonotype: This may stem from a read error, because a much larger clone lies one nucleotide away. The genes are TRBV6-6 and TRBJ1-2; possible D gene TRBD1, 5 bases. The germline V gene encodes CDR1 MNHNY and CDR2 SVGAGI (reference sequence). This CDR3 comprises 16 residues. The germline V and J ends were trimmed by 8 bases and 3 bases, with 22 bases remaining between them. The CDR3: CASLPAGSLGHYGYTF. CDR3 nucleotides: TGTGCCAGCCTTCCCGCCGGGAGCCTGGGGCACTATGGCTACACCTTC.

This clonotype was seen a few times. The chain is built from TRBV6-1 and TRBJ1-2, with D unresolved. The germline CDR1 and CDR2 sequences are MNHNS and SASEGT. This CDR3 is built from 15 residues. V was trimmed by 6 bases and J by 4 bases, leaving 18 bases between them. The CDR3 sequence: CASRSAVAIIYGYTF. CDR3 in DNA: TGTGCCAGCAGATCAGCGGTGGCCATTATCTATGGCTACACCTTC.

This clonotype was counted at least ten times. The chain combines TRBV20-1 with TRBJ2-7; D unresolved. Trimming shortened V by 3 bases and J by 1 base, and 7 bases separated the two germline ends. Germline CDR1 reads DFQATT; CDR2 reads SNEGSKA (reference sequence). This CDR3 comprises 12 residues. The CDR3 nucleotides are TGCAGTGCTAGTCTGATTTCCTACGAGCAGTACTTC. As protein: CSASLISYEQYF.

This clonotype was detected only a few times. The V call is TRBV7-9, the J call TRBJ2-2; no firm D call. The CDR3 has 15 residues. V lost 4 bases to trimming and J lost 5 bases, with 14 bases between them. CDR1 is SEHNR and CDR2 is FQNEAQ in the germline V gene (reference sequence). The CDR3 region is CASSSDGSVTGELFF. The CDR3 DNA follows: TGTGCCAGCAGCTCAGATGGGTCTGTGACCGGGGAGCTGTTTTTT. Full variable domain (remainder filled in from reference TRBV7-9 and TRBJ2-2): DTGVSQNPRHKITKRGQNVTFRCDPISEHNRLYWYRQTLGQGPEFLTYFQNEAQLEKSRLLSDRFSAERPKGSFSTLEIQRTEQGDSAMYLCASSSDGSVTGELFFGEGSRLTVL.

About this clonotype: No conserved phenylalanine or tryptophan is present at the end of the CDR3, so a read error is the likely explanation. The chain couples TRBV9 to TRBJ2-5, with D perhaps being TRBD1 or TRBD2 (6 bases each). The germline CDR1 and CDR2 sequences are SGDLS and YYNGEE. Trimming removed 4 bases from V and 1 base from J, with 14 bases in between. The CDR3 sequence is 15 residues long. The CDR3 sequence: CASSRLGGPQETQYS. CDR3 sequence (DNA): TGTGCCAGCAGCAGGCTTGGGGGGCCCCAAGAGACCCAGTACTCC.

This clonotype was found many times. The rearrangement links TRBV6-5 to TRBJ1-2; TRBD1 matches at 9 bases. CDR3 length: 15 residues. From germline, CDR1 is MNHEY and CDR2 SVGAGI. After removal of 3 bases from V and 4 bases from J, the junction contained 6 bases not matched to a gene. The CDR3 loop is CASSYRGQGTYGYTF. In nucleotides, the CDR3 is TGTGCCAGCAGTTATCGCGGACAGGGGACCTATGGCTACACCTTC.

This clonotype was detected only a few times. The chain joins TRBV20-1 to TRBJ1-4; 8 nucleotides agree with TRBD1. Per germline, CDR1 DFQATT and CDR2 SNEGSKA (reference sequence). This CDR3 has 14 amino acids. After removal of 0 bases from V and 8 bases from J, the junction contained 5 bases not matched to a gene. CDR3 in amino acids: CSARDLGQGEKLFF. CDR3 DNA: TGCAGTGCTAGAGATCTTGGACAGGGCGAAAAACTGTTTTTT.

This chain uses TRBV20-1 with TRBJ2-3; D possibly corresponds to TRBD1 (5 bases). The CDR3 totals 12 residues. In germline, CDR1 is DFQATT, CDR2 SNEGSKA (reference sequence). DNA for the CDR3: TGCGTCTCGCGTGGGGCGGCAGATACGCAGTATTTT. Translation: CVSRGAADTQYF.

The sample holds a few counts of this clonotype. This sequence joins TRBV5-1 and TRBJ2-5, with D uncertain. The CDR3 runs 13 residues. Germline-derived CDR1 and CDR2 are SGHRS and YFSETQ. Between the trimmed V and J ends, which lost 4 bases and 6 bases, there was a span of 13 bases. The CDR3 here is CASSPGRVKTQYF. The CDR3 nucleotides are TGCGCCAGCAGCCCAGGACGGGTGAAGACCCAGTACTTC.

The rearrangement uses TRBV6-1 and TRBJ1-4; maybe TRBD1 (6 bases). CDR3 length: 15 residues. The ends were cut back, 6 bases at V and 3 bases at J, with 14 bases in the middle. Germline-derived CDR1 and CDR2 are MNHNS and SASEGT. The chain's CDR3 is CASSLRTESNEKLFF. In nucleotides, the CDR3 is TGTGCCAGCAGCTTAAGGACAGAATCTAATGAAAAACTGTTTTTT.

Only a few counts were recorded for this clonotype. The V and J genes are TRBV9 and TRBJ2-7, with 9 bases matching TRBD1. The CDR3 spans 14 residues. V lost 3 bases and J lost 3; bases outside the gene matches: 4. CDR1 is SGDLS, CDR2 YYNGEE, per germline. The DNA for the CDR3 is TGTGCCAGCAGCGCAAGACAGGGGGACTACGAGCAGTACTTC. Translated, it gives CASSARQGDYEQYF.

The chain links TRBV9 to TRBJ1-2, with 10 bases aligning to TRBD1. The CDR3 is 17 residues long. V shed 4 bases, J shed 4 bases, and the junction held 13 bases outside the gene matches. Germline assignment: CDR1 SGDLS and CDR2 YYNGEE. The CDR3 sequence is CASSPGTGEVSGYGYTF. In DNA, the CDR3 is TGTGCCAGCAGCCCCGGGACAGGGGAGGTCTCGGGCTATGGCTACACCTTC.

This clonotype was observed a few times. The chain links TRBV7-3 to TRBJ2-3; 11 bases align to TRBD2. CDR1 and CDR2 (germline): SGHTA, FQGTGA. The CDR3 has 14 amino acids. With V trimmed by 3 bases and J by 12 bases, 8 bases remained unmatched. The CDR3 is CASSFSGGDFTQYF. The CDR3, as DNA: TGTGCCAGCAGCTTTAGCGGGGGGGACTTTACACAGTATTTT.

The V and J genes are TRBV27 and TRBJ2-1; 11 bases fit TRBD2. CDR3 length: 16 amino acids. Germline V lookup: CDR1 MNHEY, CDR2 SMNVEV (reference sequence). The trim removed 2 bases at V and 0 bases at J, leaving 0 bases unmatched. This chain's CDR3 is CASSLGTSGSYNEQFF. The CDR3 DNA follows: TGTGCCAGCAGTTTAGGGACTAGCGGCTCCTACAATGAGCAGTTCTTC.

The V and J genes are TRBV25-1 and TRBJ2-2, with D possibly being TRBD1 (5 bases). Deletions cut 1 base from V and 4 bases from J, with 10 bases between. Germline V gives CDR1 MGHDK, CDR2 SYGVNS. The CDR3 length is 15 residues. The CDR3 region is CASSESRQPTGELFF. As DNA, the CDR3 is TGTGCCAGCAGTGAATCTCGACAGCCCACCGGGGAGCTGTTTTTT.

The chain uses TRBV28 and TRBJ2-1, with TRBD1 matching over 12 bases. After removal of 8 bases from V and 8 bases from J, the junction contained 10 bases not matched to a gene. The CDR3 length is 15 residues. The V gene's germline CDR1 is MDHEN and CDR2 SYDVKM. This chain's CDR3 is CASANPGTGGYEQFF. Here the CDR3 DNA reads TGTGCCAGCGCGAACCCCGGGACAGGGGGCTATGAGCAGTTCTTC.

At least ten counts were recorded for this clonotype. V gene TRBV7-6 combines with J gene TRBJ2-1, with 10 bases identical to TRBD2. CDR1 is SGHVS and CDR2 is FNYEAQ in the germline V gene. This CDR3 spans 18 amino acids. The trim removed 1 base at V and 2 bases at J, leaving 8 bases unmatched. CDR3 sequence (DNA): TGTGCCAGCAGCTTAGAACCCGGGAGCGGGGGGGCCTACAATGAGCAGTTCTTC. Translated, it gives CASSLEPGSGGAYNEQFF.